A selection of T cell receptor beta chains follows, all from one sample in a study of blood T cell repertoires in COVID-19. The assay was immunoSEQ multiplex PCR, and TCRdb's table has in-frame clones only and misses some. The sample has some 270,000 clones, roughly 88% seen once; the top ten hold around 3.1%. Sequences were obtained from PBMCs or T cells enriched from blood (not recorded which). Source of these receptors: a woman in her thirties or forties who had been exposed to COVID-19. CDR3s include the opening cysteine and the closing phenylalanine or tryptophan. A D gene is named only where the DNA matches it firmly. For some rows the clone size is stated as once, few or many, or as a class when expanded; others skip it.

j_call v_call d_call clone_size cdr3_aa cdr3_nt
TRBJ2-6 TRBV19 TRBD1 . CASSGDSHRSGANVLTF TGTGCCAGTAGCGGGGACAGTCACCGCTCTGGGGCCAACGTCCTGACTTTC
TRBJ2-1 TRBV27 TRBD1 . CASRSGTGSSYNEQFF TGTGCCAGCAGAAGCGGGACAGGGAGCTCCTACAATGAGCAGTTCTTC
TRBJ1-1 TRBV4-1 . . CASSQEDRNTEAFF TGCGCCAGCAGCCAAGAGGACAGGAACACTGAAGCTTTCTTT
TRBJ2-7 TRBV5-1 TRBD1 . CASSSGQGGMGEQYF TGCGCCAGCAGCTCCGGACAGGGTGGAATGGGAGAGCAGTACTTC
TRBJ2-1 TRBV7-2 . . CASSVRTTYNEQFF TGTGCCAGCAGCGTGCGGACTACCTACAATGAGCAGTTCTTC
TRBJ2-3 TRBV3-1/TRBV3-2 TRBD2 few CASSQGTSGTSTDTQYF TGTGCCAGCAGCCAAGGGACTAGCGGGACTAGCACAGATACGCAGTATTTT
TRBJ2-5 TRBV18 TRBD1 many CASSPGTGDETQYF TGTGCCAGCTCACCAGGAACAGGGGACGAGACCCAGTACTTC
TRBJ2-7 TRBV11-2 . . CASSLARGGYEQYF TGTGCCAGCAGCTTAGCCAGGGGCGGATACGAGCAGTACTTC
TRBJ1-4 TRBV19 TRBD1 . CASKGTGNEKLFF TGTGCCAGTAAAGGGACAGGGAACGAAAAACTGTTTTTT
TRBJ2-1 TRBV7-3 . once CASSFGLAAYNEQFF TGTGCCAGCAGCTTCGGCCTAGCAGCCTACAATGAGCAGTTCTTC
TRBJ1-5 TRBV23-1 . . CASGPDIPDQPQHF TGCGCCAGCGGCCCAGACATACCAGATCAGCCCCAGCATTTT
TRBJ1-2 TRBV7-9 . few CASSLAVEVYGYTF TGTGCCAGCAGCTTAGCGGTTGAGGTCTATGGCTACACCTTC
TRBJ1-3 TRBV30 . . CAWSALEGNTIYF TGTGCCTGGAGTGCATTGGAGGGAAACACCATATATTTT
TRBJ2-3 TRBV3-1/TRBV3-2 TRBD2 . CASSQELAGGTDTQYF TGTGCCAGCAGCCAAGAGTTAGCGGGAGGCACAGATACGCAGTATTTT
TRBJ2-7 TRBV6-2/TRBV6-3 . . CASSLGGAYYEQYF TGTGCCAGCAGTCTGGGCGGGGCATACTACGAGCAGTACTTC
TRBJ1-1 TRBV20-1 . once CSAEGGAFF TGCAGTGCCGAAGGCGGAGCTTTCTTT
TRBJ1-6 TRBV27 . . CASSSGPWRTPLHF TGTGCCAGCAGTTCCGGACCCTGGAGGACACCCCTCCACTTT
TRBJ1-1 TRBV7-8 TRBD1 few CASSHKTGDMNTEAFF TGTGCCAGCAGCCACAAGACAGGGGATATGAACACTGAAGCTTTCTTT
TRBJ2-7 TRBV9 . . CASSPTSTSTEQYF TGTGCCAGCAGCCCCACCTCGACTAGTACCGAGCAGTACTTC
TRBJ1-2 TRBV6-5 . . CASTSSRLYGYTF TGTGCCAGCACCTCCTCCCGACTCTATGGCTACACCTTC
TRBJ2-2 TRBV2 TRBD1 . CASSGDRVGTGELFF TGTGCCAGCAGTGGGGACAGGGTCGGCACCGGGGAGCTGTTTTTT
TRBJ1-2 TRBV28 . . CASVVGTGALRTF .
TRBJ2-5 TRBV4-3 TRBD2 . CASSQDRGAGGPETQYF TGCGCCAGCAGCCAAGATCGGGGGGCGGGAGGGCCGGAGACCCAGTACTTC
TRBJ1-4 TRBV14 . . CASSPGGKNEKLFF TGTGCCAGCAGCCCGGGAGGGAAGAATGAAAAACTGTTTTTT
TRBJ1-4 TRBV5-1 . few CASSLGGVGNEKLFF TGCGCCAGCAGCTTGGGGGGCGTGGGGAATGAAAAACTGTTTTTT
TRBJ1-4 TRBV19 TRBD1 . CASSSDRGQNEKLFF TGTGCCAGTAGTAGCGACAGGGGACAAAATGAAAAACTGTTTTTT
TRBJ2-3 TRBV6-1 TRBD2 . CASSERAGGRDTQYF TGTGCCAGCAGTGAAAGAGCGGGGGGGAGAGATACGCAGTATTTT
TRBJ2-6 TRBV7-6 TRBD1 . CASSVWTGGLGGANVLTF TGTGCCAGCAGCGTCTGGACAGGGGGCTTAGGTGGGGCCAACGTCCTGACTTTC
TRBJ2-1 TRBV27 . once CASSFRGNEQFF TGTGCCAGCAGTTTTCGAGGGAATGAGCAGTTCTTC
TRBJ2-1 TRBV24-1 . once CATSDLHSPGVYNEQFF TGTGCCACCAGTGATTTGCATAGCCCGGGAGTGTACAATGAGCAGTTCTTC
TRBJ2-2 TRBV5-1 . . CASSSGGGKTGELFF TGTGCCAGCAGCTCCGGTGGGGGGAAAACCGGGGAGCTGTTTTTT
TRBJ1-2 TRBV19 TRBD1 . CASSSGTGNGYTF TGTGCCAGTAGTAGCGGGACAGGGAACGGCTACACCTTC
TRBJ1-4 TRBV11-2 . . CASSPPNREQLFF TGTGCCAGCAGCCCGCCCAACAGGGAGCAACTGTTTTTT
TRBJ2-3 TRBV7-2 TRBD2 . CASSRTSGYTDTQYF TGTGCCAGCAGCCGGACTAGCGGGTACACAGATACGCAGTATTTT
TRBJ2-7 TRBV4-2 TRBD2 . CASSPSGGAFSYEQYF TGTGCCAGCAGCCCTAGCGGGGGGGCCTTCTCCTACGAGCAGTACTTC
TRBJ2-7 TRBV2 TRBD1 . CASSRQGARYEQYF TGTGCCAGCAGCCGACAGGGGGCGCGGTACGAGCAGTACTTC
TRBJ1-2 TRBV7-8 . . CASSRNREMGGYTF TGTGCCAGCAGCCGTAACAGGGAAATGGGGGGCTACACCTTC
TRBJ1-6 TRBV4-3 . . CASSQAPNNSPLHF TGCGCCAGCAGCCAAGCACCTAATAATTCACCCCTCCACTTT
TRBJ2-4 TRBV18 TRBD2 . CASSPSGTSGTLSGKNIQYF TGTGCCAGCTCACCGAGCGGGACTAGCGGGACTCTAAGTGGCAAAAACATTCAGTACTTC
TRBJ1-3 TRBV20-1 TRBD1 . CSASRPGQNGNTIYF TGCAGTGCTAGTAGACCGGGACAGAATGGAAACACCATATATTTT
TRBJ1-2 TRBV20-1 . . CSARDQRYYTF TGCAGTGCTAGAGATCAGAGGTACTACACCTTC
TRBJ1-4 TRBV13 . once CASSLGHRGEKLFF TGTGCCAGCAGCTTAGGTCATCGGGGTGAAAAACTGTTTTTT
TRBJ1-1 TRBV19 . once CASSPGQTNTEAFF TGTGCCAGTAGTCCGGGACAAACGAACACTGAAGCTTTCTTT